This TCR beta chain is from a study of beta chain bispecific antibodies for T cell cancers. As for the study in general: Surviving healthy donor T cells from leukemia-line and bispecific antibody cocultures were TRBV-sequenced for family depletion. The leukemia lines expressed TRBV12-3 (Jurkat) and TRBV5-5 (HPB-ALL). Study results and limitations: Normal T cells contributed less of the targeted TRBV signal than the leukemia cells did.

TCRdb fed the 5' RACE reads into MiXCR, producing one record per CDR3 protein. This table has around 15,000 distinct CDR3 sequences, 2% to 2.5% appearing once. At least ten counts were recorded for this clonotype. Its specificity is unknown. Expansion lasted 2 to 4 days, with either anti-CD3 antibody OKT3 or CD3/CD28 beads. Each coculture: some 5 x 10^4 target cells, some 5 x 10^4 normal T cells, bispecific antibody. The CDR3 consists of 15 residues. CDR1 and CDR2 (germline): LNHDA, SQIVND (reference sequence). V lost 3 bases and J lost 6; bases outside the gene matches: 9. The clonotype comes from a human donor in good health. Some clones in this sample may be carry-over from other donors' samples. The chain links TRBV19 to TRBJ1-2, with TRBD1 matching 8 bases. Sequenced material: healthy donor T cells cultured with leukemia cells. CDR3 loop: CASSISARGRDGYTF. The CDR3 nucleotides are TGTGCCAGTAGTATTTCGGCCAGGGGGCGAGATGGCTACACCTTC.